The 28 T cell receptor beta chains below were found in one sample sequenced in a study of cytomegalovirus exposure and HLA in healthy donors. PCR used 60 Vbeta primers and 13 Jbeta primers. Measured with immunoSEQ multiplex PCR; TCRdb has only the in-frame clones, and not every one. Among 150,000 to 200,000 clones listed, 68% were seen once. Sequencing was performed on PBMCs. These receptors all come from a woman aged 18-29 years in good health and CMV-seropositive.

The chain joins TRBV10-3 to TRBJ2-1; 9 bases match TRBD2. Unmatched junction bases numbered 5, after V lost 0 bases and J lost 8 bases. The CDR3 consists of 15 residues. Germline lookup yields CDR1 ENHRY and CDR2 SYGVKD. The CDR3 nucleotides are TGTGCCATCAGTGAGTCGGTGCGGGAGGGGTATGAGCAGTTCTTC. As protein: CAISESVREGYEQFF.

The rearrangement joins TRBV27 to TRBJ1-5; TRBD1 might be the D (6 bases). The CDR3 covers 13 residues. Germline V gene sequence: CDR1 MNHEY, CDR2 SMNVEV (reference sequence). Trimming removed 8 bases at V and 7 bases at J, with 15 bases between. This chain's CDR3 is CASGNRVEQPQHF. The CDR3 region has the DNA TGTGCCAGCGGAAACAGGGTCGAACAGCCCCAGCATTTT.

J is TRBJ1-5 and V is TRBV19; no firm D call. The CDR3 spans 15 residues. Between the trimmed V and J ends, which lost 3 bases and 0 bases, there was a span of 9 bases. Germline CDR1 LNHDA, CDR2 SQIVND (reference sequence). In DNA, the CDR3 is TGTGCCAGTAGTATCGGGTATGGTAGCAATCAGCCCCAGCATTTT. Translated, it gives CASSIGYGSNQPQHF.

This chain joins TRBV11-2 and TRBJ1-6; 7 bases are a match to TRBD1. CDR1 and CDR2 (germline): SGHAT, FQNNGV. Germline trimming cut 4 bases from V and 9 bases from J; bases unmatched to any gene: 18. The CDR3 extends over 18 amino acids. CDR3 sequence (DNA): TGTGCCAGCAGCTCTCACCTTAGCAGGGGGTATTTCATTTCACCCCTCCACTTT. Encoded protein: CASSSHLSRGYFISPLHF.

CDR3 sequence reads: CASSPRAGGELFF. The CDR3 region has the DNA TGTGCCAGCAGCCCTAGGGCGGGCGGGGAGCTGTTTTTT. This chain connects TRBV7-2 to TRBJ2-2, with a weak D call TRBD2 (5 bases). The CDR3 consists of 13 residues. CDR1 is SGHTA, CDR2 FQGNSA, per germline. Trimming took off 5 bases at V and 7 bases at J, with 11 bases between the two ends.

The DNA of the CDR3 is TGTGCCAGCAGCCGCCAACTAGCGGGGGGGCCGGGTAGAAGAACAGATACGCAGTATTTT. Protein: CASSRQLAGGPGRRTDTQYF. This chain links TRBV4-2 with TRBJ2-3, with 13 bases aligning to TRBD2. From germline, CDR1 is LGHNA and CDR2 YNFKEQ. Unmatched junction bases numbered 16, after V lost 4 bases and J lost 3 bases. The CDR3 covers 20 residues.

J is TRBJ1-5 and V is TRBV6-6; D ambiguous. The length of the CDR3 is 15 residues. CDR1 MNHNY and CDR2 SVGAGI come from the germline V gene (reference sequence). Trimming shortened V by 6 bases and J by 3 bases, and 15 bases separated the two germline ends. CDR3 sequence (DNA): TGTGCCAGCAGGCTGACTGTATACAACAATCAGCCCCAGCATTTT. It codes for CASRLTVYNNQPQHF.

This clone appeared a few times. The chain couples TRBV7-2 to TRBJ2-7; 7 nucleotides line up with TRBD1. CDR3 length equals 13 residues. V trimming: 1 base; J trimming: 12 bases; junction bases outside the gene matches: 9. Per the germline V gene, CDR1 is SGHTA and CDR2 is FQGNSA. The CDR3 protein is CASSLEGQRIVYF. The CDR3 DNA is TGTGCCAGCAGCTTAGAGGGACAGAGGATTGTGTACTTC.

This sequence joins TRBV18 and TRBJ1-6; 7 nucleotides match TRBD1. The CDR3 is 17 amino acids. Germline loops: CDR1 KGHSH, CDR2 LQKENI. Trimming removed 3 bases from V and 9 bases from J; junction bases left unmatched: 14. CDR3 nucleotide sequence: TGTGCCAGCTCACCGTTCCGGACAGGCACTGAGGGTTCACCCCTCCACTTT. Translated: CASSPFRTGTEGSPLHF.

This clone showed up just a few times. V and J are TRBV2 and TRBJ2-2; perhaps TRBD2 as D (6 bases). The V end lost 1 base, the J end lost 0 bases, and 12 bases lay between the germline ends. This CDR3 spans 17 amino acids. Germline assignment: CDR1 SNHLY and CDR2 FYNNEI. The CDR3 DNA reads as TGTGCCAGCAGTGAAGTGGTGCGGGGCCCGAACACCGGGGAGCTGTTTTTT. This sequence encodes CASSEVVRGPNTGELFF.

This chain links TRBV10-2 with TRBJ1-2; 8 bases map to TRBD1. Germline V gives CDR1 WSHSY, CDR2 SAAADI. The CDR3 length is 14 residues. The V gene end was trimmed by 5 bases and the J gene end by 4 bases; junction bases not matched to a gene: 6. In nucleotides, the CDR3 is TGCGCCAGCAGTTCCGGACAGGGATTCTATGGCTACACCTTC. Translation gives CASSSGQGFYGYTF.

The chain couples TRBV5-1 to TRBJ1-6, with TRBD1 identical over 8 bases. Per the germline V gene, CDR1 is SGHRS and CDR2 is YFSETQ. CDR3 length: 14 amino acids. After removal of 1 base from V and 13 bases from J, the junction contained 7 bases not matched to a gene. CDR3 in DNA: TGCGCCAGCAGCTTGTGGACAGGGAGTTCTCCCCTCCACTTT. This gives the protein CASSLWTGSSPLHF.

In this sample, this clone turned up a few times. The chain combines TRBV5-1 with TRBJ1-1, with a weak D call TRBD1 (6 bases). Germline V gene lookup returns CDR1 SGHRS and CDR2 YFSETQ. Trimming took 3 bases from V and 5 from J, leaving 11 bases between them. This CDR3 region has 13 residues. In nucleotides, the CDR3 is TGCGCCAGCAGCTCACAGGGTACTACTGAAGCTTTCTTT. Translation gives CASSSQGTTEAFF.

J is TRBJ2-1 and V is TRBV4-1, with a weak D call TRBD1 (6 bases). The germline V and J ends were trimmed by 0 bases and 8 bases, with 14 bases remaining between them. Germline values: CDR1 MGHRA, CDR2 YSYEKL. The CDR3 length is 15 residues. For the CDR3, the DNA is TGCGCCAGCAGCCAAGAAGTAACTAAGGGGGATGAGCAGTTCTTC. Its protein is CASSQEVTKGDEQFF.

This clone was seen just once. CDR3 in amino acids: CASSPFLTGLRYEQYF. CDR3 DNA sequence: TGTGCCAGCTCACCGTTTCTGACAGGGTTGAGGTACGAGCAGTACTTC. V gene TRBV18 combines with J gene TRBJ2-7; 7 bases fit TRBD1. V was pared by 3 bases and J by 4 bases, with 12 bases of the junction left unmatched. The CDR3 length is 16 residues. Germline CDR1 reads KGHSH; CDR2 reads LQKENI.

The V call is TRBV4-3, the J call TRBJ1-6; 7 positions agree with TRBD1. V was pared by 1 base and J by 6 bases, with 0 bases of the junction left unmatched. The CDR3 covers 14 residues. CDR1 and CDR2 from the germline V gene are LGHNA and YSLEER. CDR3 in DNA: TGCGCCAGCAGCCAAGCAGGGGGTAATTCACCCCTCCACTTT. Translated, it gives CASSQAGGNSPLHF.

The rearrangement links TRBV30 to TRBJ1-1; D remains unclear. V lost 3 bases and J lost 5, with 4 bases in between. Per the germline V gene, CDR1 is GTSNPN and CDR2 is SVGIG (reference sequence). The CDR3 is made up of 10 amino acids. CDR3 DNA sequence: TGTGCCTGGAGCGGGACTGAAGCTTTCTTT. It translates to CAWSGTEAFF.

The chain employs TRBV30 and TRBJ2-5, with 7 bases that match TRBD2. V dropped 5 bases and J dropped 5; count of bases not matched to a gene: 11. The CDR3 extends over 14 amino acids. Germline loops: CDR1 GTSNPN, CDR2 SVGIG (reference sequence). This chain's CDR3 is CAWGGDGARETQYF. CDR3 nucleotides: TGTGCCTGGGGGGGGGATGGGGCCAGGGAGACCCAGTACTTC.

The CDR3 DNA reads as TGCGCCAGCAAGCCGGGCGGGGGGAACACTGAAGCTTTCTTT. Its translation is CASKPGGGNTEAFF. This rearrangement joins TRBV5-1 to TRBJ1-1, with a tentative D call TRBD1 (5 bases). Germline assignment: CDR1 SGHRS and CDR2 YFSETQ. This CDR3 spans 14 amino acids. Trimming took off 6 bases at V and 1 base at J, with 13 bases between the two ends.

The V call is TRBV6-6, the J call TRBJ2-1, with TRBD2 matching 8 bases. The CDR3 totals 15 residues. With V trimmed by 6 bases and J by 6 bases, 10 bases remained unmatched. CDR1 MNHNY and CDR2 SVGAGI come from the germline V gene (reference sequence). CDR3 amino acids: CASRRSEAGGNEQFF. The DNA for the CDR3 is TGTGCCAGCAGAAGGTCGGAGGCGGGGGGCAATGAGCAGTTCTTC.

The J gene is TRBJ1-6, the V gene TRBV2; D gene unclear. V shed 5 bases and J shed 9 bases, with 11 bases lying between them. This CDR3 region has 13 residues. Germline CDR1 SNHLY, CDR2 FYNNEI. CDR3 nucleotides: TGTGCCAGCAGTCGTCCGGCGGTTTCACCCCTCCACTTT. Amino acids: CASSRPAVSPLHF.

V is TRBV27 and J is TRBJ1-5; no definite D call. The CDR3 sequence is 17 residues long. The germline gives CDR1 MNHEY, CDR2 SMNVEV (reference sequence). V was cut by 2 bases and J by 1 base, with 15 bases left in between. This CDR3 reads CASSLVSPRGSNQPQHF. Written as DNA, the CDR3 is TGTGCCAGCAGTTTAGTTTCCCCCCGAGGGAGCAATCAGCCCCAGCATTTT.

In its sample, this clone was seen a few times. The gene calls are TRBV5-4 and TRBJ2-7, with D tentatively TRBD1 (6 bases). Germline CDR1 is SGHNT and CDR2 is YYREEE (reference sequence). The CDR3 covers 13 residues. V gave up 2 bases and J gave up 3 bases, with 9 bases separating them. The CDR3 DNA reads TGTGCCAGCAGCTTCGACAGGAACTACGAGCAGTACTTC. Translation gives CASSFDRNYEQYF. Complete variable domain (other parts from reference TRBV5-4 and TRBJ2-7): ETGVTQSPTHLIKTRGQQVTLRCSSQSGHNTVSWYQQALGQGPQFIFQYYREEENGRGNFPPRFSGLQFPNYSSELNVNALELDDSALYLCASSFDRNYEQYFGPGTRLTVT.

This sequence joins TRBV9 and TRBJ2-3; TRBD2 might be the D (5 bases). Trimming took 3 bases from V and 0 from J, leaving 11 bases between them. The CDR3 is 15 amino acids. CDR1 is SGDLS and CDR2 is YYNGEE in the germline V gene. CDR3 protein: CASSAAGVSTDTQYF. CDR3 bases: TGTGCCAGCAGCGCTGCCGGGGTTAGCACAGATACGCAGTATTTT.

The sample holds a few counts of this clone. This chain links TRBV6-5 with TRBJ1-1; TRBD1 is a possible D gene (6 bases). Trimming left V 5 bases short and J 3 bases short, with 10 bases between. Germline CDR1 is MNHEY and CDR2 is SVGAGI. CDR3 length: 13 amino acids. CDR3 residues: CASSQQGYTEAFF. CDR3 sequence (DNA): TGTGCCAGCAGTCAACAGGGATACACTGAAGCTTTCTTT.

V and J are TRBV7-3 and TRBJ1-1; 11 bases are a match to TRBD1. Germline V lookup: CDR1 SGHTA, CDR2 FQGTGA. The CDR3 has 15 amino acids. After removal of 2 bases from V and 6 bases from J, the junction contained 5 bases not matched to a gene. Here the CDR3 reads CASSLSGTGGAEAFF. The DNA for the CDR3 is TGTGCCAGCAGCTTATCCGGGACAGGGGGTGCTGAAGCTTTCTTT.

This chain joins TRBV7-2 and TRBJ1-3, with TRBD1 as a possible D gene (5 bases). Trimming removed 5 bases from V and 4 bases from J, with 15 bases in between. This CDR3 contains 15 residues. The V gene's germline CDR1 is SGHTA and CDR2 FQGNSA. CDR3 bases: TGTGCCAGCAGCCTCCCTCAGGGCAGGGGAAACACCATATATTTT. Amino acids: CASSLPQGRGNTIYF.

For this clone: Other DNA sequences in the sample encode the same CDR3. This rearrangement joins TRBV19 to TRBJ2-7; TRBD1 might be the D (6 bases). In germline, CDR1 is LNHDA, CDR2 SQIVND (reference sequence). Deletions cut 10 bases from V and 3 bases from J, with 13 bases between. The CDR3 is made up of 12 amino acids. CDR3 loop: CATGRGYYEQYF. The CDR3 DNA is TGTGCCACGGGCAGGGGCTACTACGAGCAGTACTTC.